The T cell receptor (beta chain) under discussion was sequenced for a study of T-cell reconstitution after alpha-beta-depleted transplantation in children. The TCRbeta library incorporated unique molecular identifiers. TCRdb reprocessed the PCR reads via MiXCR and lists one record per CDR3 protein. The table shows hundreds of thousands of distinct CDR3 sequences, with approximately 12% occurring only once. The CDR3 spans 13 residues. CDR1 KGHDR and CDR2 SFDVKD come from the germline V gene. Comment on this clonotype: At one end, the junction sequence differs from germline, possibly due to a read error.

The chain uses TRBV24-1 and TRBJ2-7; the match to TRBD1 covers 9 bases. The sequenced sample was PBMCs from the stem cell graft donor, obtained from the stem cell graft. This TCR was recovered from a human donor who donated a stem cell graft to a child with combined immunodeficiency. The DNA for the CDR3 is TGTGCCACCAGTGAGGAAGGGACAGGGCCCTTGGGTTTC. Translating gives CATSEEGTGPLGF.